This passage covers 15 T cell receptor beta chains from one sample sequenced in a study of regulatory T cells in long-lasting Graves disease. According to the study, TCR beta libraries were built with iRepertoire HTBI primers and CDR3-region Arm-PCR. A single record per CDR3 protein comes from TCRdb applying MiXCR to the multiplex PCR reads. Of fewer than 600,000 distinct CDR3 sequences detected, 22% appear once; the ten largest clones hold approximately 14%. The time point was: persistent/refractory GD, antithyroid drugs over 5 years with positive TRAb. Isolated PBMC RNA provided the starting material for the TCR library. The material was peripheral blood mononuclear cells (PBMCs), obtained when the disease was refractory, from a patient treated with antithyroid drugs. These TCRs come from a female donor with Graves disease.

The gene calls are TRBV6-5 and TRBJ1-5; perhaps TRBD1 as D (6 bases). Trimming removed 2 bases at V and 5 bases at J, with 13 bases between. From germline, CDR1 is MNHEY and CDR2 SVGAGI. The CDR3 is 15 residues long. DNA of the CDR3: TGTGCCAGCAGTTACGGCGGCAGGGGACATCAGCCCCAGCATTTT. Translation gives CASSYGGRGHQPQHF.

Worth noting for this clonotype: This clone may be a read error of a much larger clone one base away. This chain joins TRBV7-9 and TRBJ1-2; D is undetermined. The germline V gene has CDR1 SEHNR and CDR2 FQNEAQ (reference sequence). This CDR3 contains 12 residues. The CDR3 bases are TGTGCCAGCAGTATGACTAATTATGGCTACACCTTC. Amino acid sequence: CASSMTNYGYTF.

This chain connects TRBV5-1 to TRBJ2-3, with 9 positions matching TRBD2. Germline V gives CDR1 SGHRS, CDR2 YFSETQ. Trimming at V came to 4 bases and at J to 3 bases, leaving 6 bases not matched to a gene. The CDR3 is 15 residues long. CDR3 sequence (DNA): TGCGCCAGCAGCCCCAGCGGGAGGAGTACAGATACGCAGTATTTT. Encoded protein: CASSPSGRSTDTQYF.

V and J are TRBV13 and TRBJ2-7; D might be TRBD1 or TRBD2, each matching 5 bases. Trimming left V 5 bases short and J 6 bases short, with 14 bases between. Germline CDR1 and CDR2: PRHDT and FYEKMQ (reference sequence). The CDR3 covers 13 residues. CDR3 sequence reads: CASSTGTGPEQYF. The CDR3 nucleotides are TGTGCCAGCAGCACCGGGACCGGGCCCGAGCAGTACTTC.

The chain uses TRBV12-3 or TRBV12-4 and TRBJ1-2; the D is unclear. The CDR3 loop spans 15 amino acids. Deletions cut 1 base from V and 2 bases from J, with 11 bases between. Written as DNA, the CDR3 is TGTGCCAGCAGTTTAGATCCGATTTCAAACTATGGCTACACCTTC. This translates into CASSLDPISNYGYTF.

The chain combines TRBV6-1 with TRBJ2-3, with 10 bases fitting TRBD2. The V gene's germline CDR1 is MNHNS and CDR2 SASEGT. V lost 5 bases to trimming and J lost 6 bases; unmatched junction nucleotides: 11. The CDR3 is 16 amino acids. CDR3 DNA: TGTGCCAGCAGTCAGGGACTAGCGCCTCTCCAGGATACGCAGTATTTT. This gives the protein CASSQGLAPLQDTQYF.

The genes are TRBV7-3 and TRBJ2-4; 7 bases agree with TRBD2. The CDR3 runs to 13 residues. V lost 0 bases to trimming and J lost 10 bases; unmatched junction nucleotides: 3. The germline V gene has CDR1 SGHTA and CDR2 FQGTGA. The chain's CDR3 is CASSLTGGGIQYF. The CDR3 region has the DNA TGTGCCAGCAGCTTAACGGGGGGAGGGATTCAGTACTTC.

The chain carries TRBV20-1 and TRBJ2-4; tentatively, D is TRBD1 or TRBD2 (5 bases each). The germline V gene has CDR1 DFQATT and CDR2 SNEGSKA (reference sequence). The germline V and J ends were trimmed by 6 bases and 2 bases, with 17 bases remaining between them. The CDR3 covers 15 residues. CDR3 loop: CSAIRGETPKNIQYF. The CDR3 DNA is TGCAGTGCGATCCGGGGCGAGACCCCCAAAAACATTCAGTACTTC.

This clonotype was found many times. The chain couples TRBV28 to TRBJ2-2, with D perhaps matching TRBD2 (6 bases). Germline V CDR1 and CDR2: MDHEN, SYDVKM. V lost 7 bases and J lost 7, with 28 bases in between. CDR3 size: 18 residues. The CDR3 protein is CASTITSLGSTSGGELFF. The CDR3 DNA sequence: TGTGCCAGCACCATCACTTCTCTCGGGAGTACGTCCGGCGGGGAGCTGTTTTTT. Variable domain in full (rest from reference TRBV28 and TRBJ2-2): DVKVTQSSRYLVKRTGEKVFLECVQDMDHENMFWYRQDPGLGLRLIYFSYDVKMKEKGDIPEGYSVSREKKERFSLILESASTNQTSMYLCASTITSLGSTSGGELFFGEGSRLTVL.

This clonotype was detected ten times or more. The chain recombines TRBV27 with TRBJ1-1; D gene ambiguous. The germline V gene encodes CDR1 MNHEY and CDR2 SMNVEV (reference sequence). With 2 bases removed from V and 2 bases from J, the gap between germline ends came to 9 bases. This CDR3 contains 14 residues. The CDR3 coding sequence is TGTGCCAGCAGTTTAGAAGAAAGTAACACTGAAGCTTTCTTT. Amino acid sequence: CASSLEESNTEAFF.

The V and J genes are TRBV18 and TRBJ1-1, with D unresolved. This CDR3 is 12 amino acids long. Trimming removed 0 bases at V and 10 bases at J, with 9 bases between. Germline V gene data show CDR1 as KGHSH and CDR2 as LQKENI. The CDR3 coding sequence is TGTGCCAGCTCACCACCCGACCGGGGAGCTTTCTTT. Its protein is CASSPPDRGAFF.

CDR3 protein: CASSSGINYEQYF. The CDR3 DNA sequence: TGTGCCAGCAGCAGCGGGATAAACTACGAGCAGTACTTC. This chain uses TRBV28 with TRBJ2-7; 7 nucleotides line up with TRBD2. From germline, CDR1 is MDHEN and CDR2 SYDVKM. Germline trimming cut 6 bases from V and 3 bases from J; bases unmatched to any gene: 5. The CDR3 is 13 residues long.

This sequence joins TRBV28 and TRBJ2-7; 9 positions match TRBD2. The CDR3 is 15 amino acids. From germline, CDR1 is MDHEN and CDR2 SYDVKM. The V and J ends lost 3 bases and 2 bases, in that order; junction bases with no gene match: 5. CDR3 sequence: CASSFSLAGTYEQYF. DNA of the CDR3: TGTGCCAGCAGTTTTTCGCTAGCGGGAACCTACGAGCAGTACTTC.

This clonotype was picked up many times. The chain combines TRBV28 with TRBJ2-5; 7 bases align to TRBD2. This CDR3 spans 16 amino acids. V lost 6 bases, J lost 5 bases, and 15 bases stayed unmatched. Per germline, CDR1 MDHEN and CDR2 SYDVKM. Here the CDR3 reads CASSPLGGGERETQYF. In DNA form, the CDR3 reads TGTGCCAGCAGCCCGCTGGGGGGGGGTGAGCGGGAGACCCAGTACTTC.

This chain links TRBV7-2 with TRBJ2-1; the D is unclear. The germline CDR1 and CDR2 sequences are SGHTA and FQGNSA. This CDR3 is built from 13 residues. V dropped 5 bases and J dropped 6 bases, with 11 bases sitting between them. The CDR3: CASSPIDSNEQFF. The CDR3 nucleotides read TGTGCCAGCAGCCCGATTGATAGCAATGAGCAGTTCTTC. Filled out from reference TRBV7-2 and TRBJ2-1, the complete variable domain reads GAGVSQSPSNKVTEKGKDVELRCDPISGHTALYWYRQSLGQGLEFLIYFQGNSAPDKSGLPSDRFSAERTGGSVSTLTIQRTQQEDSAVYLCASSPIDSNEQFFGPGTRLTVL.